The 2 T cell receptor beta chains in this list originate from one sample, sequenced in a study of cytomegalovirus exposure and HLA in healthy donors. With 60 Vbeta and 13 Jbeta primers, the PCR was carried out. Using immunoSEQ multiplex PCR, the repertoire was profiled, and TCRdb retains in-frame clones only, with some absent. The data hold roughly 78,000 clones, with approximately 70% observed a single time. Sequenced input: PBMCs. The source is a man aged 35 to 55 in good health and CMV-seropositive.

The chain recombines TRBV27 with TRBJ2-1, with a tentative D call TRBD1 (5 bases). The CDR3 extends over 14 amino acids. Germline CDR1 MNHEY, CDR2 SMNVEV (reference sequence). V was cut by 4 bases and J by 0 bases, with 7 bases left in between. DNA of the CDR3: TGTGCCAGCAGTTACAGGTTCTCCTACAATGAGCAGTTCTTC. Translated, it gives CASSYRFSYNEQFF.

The chain couples TRBV6-6 to TRBJ2-5; 7 bases line up with TRBD2. V gave up 4 bases and J gave up 7 bases; unmatched junction bases: 9. The CDR3 consists of 14 residues. Germline V CDR1 and CDR2: MNHNY, SVGAGI (reference sequence). The CDR3 nucleotides are TGTGCCAGCAGTTTCCGCGGGGGAGATGTGACCCAGTACTTC. Translating it yields CASSFRGGDVTQYF.